The clone carrying this T cell receptor beta chain was recorded at least ten times. These data are taken from a study of neurological immune-mediated disorders. Trimming cost V 3 bases and J 1 base; bases outside gene matches: 2. The CDR3 runs 13 residues. The germline gives CDR1 DFQATT, CDR2 SNEGSKA (reference sequence). Synthesis of cDNA was carried out by template-switch 5'RACE. The reaction used 10-nucleotide random UMIs. In TCRdb, the 5' RACE reads were re-called with MiXCR into one record per CDR3 protein. The table lists fewer than 20,000 distinct CDR3 sequences, around 15% of them singletons. The sorted-subset TCR libraries were prepared using 1 million CD4+ or CD8+ T cells as the starting material.

The sample consisted of CD4+ T cells from blood. This TCR derives from a woman in her sixties with HTLV-1-associated myelopathy (HAM/TSP). V and J are TRBV20-1 and TRBJ1-1, with 7 bases that match TRBD1. CDR3 protein: CSARGDRNTEAFF. CDR3 DNA: TGCAGTGCTAGGGGGGACAGGAACACTGAAGCTTTCTTT.